This TCR beta chain was captured by sequencing in a study of post-analysis software for immune sequencing data. Findings of the study overall: The study found TRBV5-6, TRBV5-1 and TRBV20-1 among five or six TRBV segments more frequent in patients than controls.

Unique molecular identifiers were present in the TCR beta cDNA libraries. TCRdb reprocessed the PCR reads with MiXCR, giving one entry per CDR3 protein. This sample has 700,000 to 900,000 distinct CDR3 sequences; 35% to 55% occur once, and the top ten carry roughly 4.4%. In regard to this clonotype: Its specificity is not known.

The trim removed 3 bases at V and 2 bases at J, leaving 12 bases unmatched. Looked up from germline, CDR1 is SGHKS and CDR2 is YYEKEE (reference sequence). This CDR3 has 17 residues. This receptor was obtained from a girl between 5 and 17 years old with multiple sclerosis. Sequenced material: blood. The V and J genes are TRBV5-5 and TRBJ2-3, with TRBD1 identical over 7 bases. DNA for the CDR3: TGTGCCAGCAGCTCACAGGGGAGTGGGGGATTCACAGATACGCAGTATTTT. Protein product: CASSSQGSGGFTDTQYF.